This T cell receptor beta chain was recorded in a study of blood T cell repertoires in COVID-19. Turning to the study itself: Samples came from the United States, Italy and Spain, spanning acute and convalescent COVID-19. From T cells, B-cell-depleted T cells, or PBMCs came the material, which was cDNA or gDNA.

Sequenced by immunoSEQ multiplex PCR; TCRdb stores in-frame clones only, minus some. The sample lists approximately 210,000 clones, approximately 86% occurring once. The V gene's germline CDR1 is ENHRY and CDR2 SYGVKD. This CDR3 is 16 amino acids long. Losses at the gene ends were 7 bases for V and 2 bases for J; bases not matched to a gene: 4. The sequence was obtained from a woman of 80 years or more with acute or convalescent COVID-19. Sequences were obtained from peripheral blood. The J gene is TRBJ2-5, the V gene TRBV10-3, with TRBD2 matching over 16 bases. Here the CDR3 DNA reads TGTGCCATCACCACGGGACTAGCGGGGGGGCAAGAGACCCAGTACTTC. Protein sequence: CAITTGLAGGQETQYF.